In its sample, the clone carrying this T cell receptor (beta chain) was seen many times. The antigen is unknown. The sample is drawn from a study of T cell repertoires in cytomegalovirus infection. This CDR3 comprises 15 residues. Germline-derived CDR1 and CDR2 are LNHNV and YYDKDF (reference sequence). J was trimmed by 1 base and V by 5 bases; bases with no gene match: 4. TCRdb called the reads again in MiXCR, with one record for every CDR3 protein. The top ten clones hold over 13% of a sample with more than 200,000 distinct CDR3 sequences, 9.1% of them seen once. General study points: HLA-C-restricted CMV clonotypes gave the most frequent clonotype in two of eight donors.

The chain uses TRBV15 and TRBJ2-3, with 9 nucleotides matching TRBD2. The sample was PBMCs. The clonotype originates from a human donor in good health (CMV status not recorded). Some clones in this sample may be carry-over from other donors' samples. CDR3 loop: CATSSRGGGTDTQYF. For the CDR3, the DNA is TGTGCCACCAGCTCGCGGGGGGGGGGCACAGATACGCAGTATTTT. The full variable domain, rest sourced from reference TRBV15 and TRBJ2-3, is DAMVIQNPRYQVTQFGKPVTLSCSQTLNHNVMYWYQQKSSQAPKLLFHYYDKDFNNEADTPDNFQSRRPNTSFCFLDIRSPGLGDTAMYLCATSSRGGGTDTQYFGPGTRLTVL.